This T cell receptor (beta chain) was identified in a study of human T cells and chemical hapten exposure. This clonotype was found many times. V lost 6 bases, J lost 4 bases, and 15 bases lay in between. Per the germline V gene, CDR1 is SQVTM and CDR2 is ANQGSEA. CDR3 length: 13 amino acids. Via MiXCR, TCRdb re-called the RACE reads, giving one row per CDR3 protein. The sample includes 38,000 or so distinct CDR3 sequences, 8% to 10% seen only once; the top ten take 26%. Sample time point: patch test 3, about 24 weeks after DPC sensitization. Treatment indicated: therapeutic diphenylcyclopropenone sensitization with weekly scalp DPC. The authors' total RNA extraction used unfractionated whole blood.

The J gene is TRBJ2-5, the V gene TRBV29-1; D may be TRBD1 (5 bases). Sequences were derived from whole blood, sampled in connection with sensitization to the hapten diphenylcyclopropenone (DPC). The origin of this receptor is a middle-aged man with alopecia areata. Some clones in this sample may be carry-over from other donors' samples. CDR3 nucleotides: TGCAGCGTCCCTGACAGCTGGGGAGAGACCCAGTACTTC. Its protein product is CSVPDSWGETQYF.